The T cell receptor (beta chain) under discussion was sequenced for a study of cytomegalovirus exposure and HLA in healthy donors. A multiplex PCR was run with 60 Vbeta primers and 13 Jbeta primers. TCRdb's copy holds only in-frame clones and misses some; the assay was immunoSEQ multiplex PCR. The sample contains about 180,000 clones, around 80% of which appear only once. General study findings and limits: Another analysis was done later, and it associated approximately 18,000 TCR beta sequences with HLA alleles at 0.05 false discovery rate. A few V segments could not be told apart, such as TRBV6-2 and TRBV6-3, and were left out.

Each of the donors was a healthy bone marrow donor. Details on this clone: Its antigen is unidentified.

Germline V lookup: CDR1 SGHTA, CDR2 FQGNSA. Trimming took 5 bases from V and 6 from J; bases not matched to a gene: 4. This CDR3 is built from 13 residues. The chain carries TRBV7-2 and TRBJ2-4; 7 bases line up with TRBD1. The sample was PBMCs. This TCR derives from a woman aged 35 to 49 in good health and CMV-seronegative. The CDR3 here is CASSRRDRNIQYF. The CDR3 DNA reads as TGTGCCAGCAGCCGCCGGGACAGAAACATTCAGTACTTC.